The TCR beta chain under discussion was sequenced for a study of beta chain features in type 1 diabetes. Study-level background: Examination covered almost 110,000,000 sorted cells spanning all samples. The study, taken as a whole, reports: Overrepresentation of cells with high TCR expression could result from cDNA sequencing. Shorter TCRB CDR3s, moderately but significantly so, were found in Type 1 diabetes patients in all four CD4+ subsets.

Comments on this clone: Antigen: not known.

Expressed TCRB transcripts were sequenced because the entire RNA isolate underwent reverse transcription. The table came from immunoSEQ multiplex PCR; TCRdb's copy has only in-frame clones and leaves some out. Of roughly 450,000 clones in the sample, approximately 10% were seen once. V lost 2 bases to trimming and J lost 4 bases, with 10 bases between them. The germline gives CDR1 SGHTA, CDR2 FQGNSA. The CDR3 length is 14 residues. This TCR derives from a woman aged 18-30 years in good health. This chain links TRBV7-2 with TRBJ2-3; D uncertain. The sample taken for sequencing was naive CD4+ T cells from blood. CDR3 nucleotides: TGTGCCAGCAGCTTAAGTCGGGCATCAGATACGCAGTATTTT. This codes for CASSLSRASDTQYF. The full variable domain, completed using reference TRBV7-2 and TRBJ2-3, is GAGVSQSPSNKVTEKGKDVELRCDPISGHTALYWYRQSLGQGLEFLIYFQGNSAPDKSGLPSDRFSAERTGGSVSTLTIQRTQQEDSAVYLCASSLSRASDTQYFGPGTRLTVL.